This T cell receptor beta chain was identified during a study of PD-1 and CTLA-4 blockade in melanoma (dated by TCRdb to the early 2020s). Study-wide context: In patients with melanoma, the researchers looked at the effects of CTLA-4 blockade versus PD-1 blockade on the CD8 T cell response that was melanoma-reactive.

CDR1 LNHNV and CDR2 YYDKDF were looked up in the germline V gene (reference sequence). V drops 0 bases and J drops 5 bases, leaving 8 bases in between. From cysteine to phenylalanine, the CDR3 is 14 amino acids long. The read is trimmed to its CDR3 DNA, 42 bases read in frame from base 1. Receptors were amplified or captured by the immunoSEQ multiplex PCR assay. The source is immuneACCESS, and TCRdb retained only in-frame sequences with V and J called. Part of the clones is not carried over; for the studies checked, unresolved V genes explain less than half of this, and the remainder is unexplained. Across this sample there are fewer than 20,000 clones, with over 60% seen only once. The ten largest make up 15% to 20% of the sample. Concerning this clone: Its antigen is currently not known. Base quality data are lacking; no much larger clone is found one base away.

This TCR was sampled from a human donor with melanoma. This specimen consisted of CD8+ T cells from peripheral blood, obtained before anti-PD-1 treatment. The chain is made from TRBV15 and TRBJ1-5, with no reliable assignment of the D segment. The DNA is TGTGCCACCAGCAGAGATGGGGAACATCAGCCCCAGCATTTT. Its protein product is CATSRDGEHQPQHF. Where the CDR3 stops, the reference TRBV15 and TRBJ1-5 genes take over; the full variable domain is DAMVIQNPRYQVTQFGKPVTLSCSQTLNHNVMYWYQQKSSQAPKLLFHYYDKDFNNEADTPDNFQSRRPNTSFCFLDIRSPGLGDTAMYLCATSRDGEHQPQHFGDGTRLSIL.